This T cell receptor beta chain was recorded in a study of vaccination and CD4 T cells after COVID-19. Turning to the study itself: Post-vaccine specimens were obtained a median roughly 70 days after dose two (range 14 to 241).

Sample treatment: 10-day PBMC culture with coronavirus spike peptide pools or control peptides (ViraFEST assay). Per well, around 2 million PBMCs were cultured in the presence of around 9.1 IU/ml IL-2 and approximately 9.5 ug/ml peptide pools. Losses at the gene ends were 1 base for V and 5 bases for J; bases not matched to a gene: 5. This CDR3 contains 15 residues. With respect to this clonotype: What it binds is unknown.

Study-wide findings and caveats: Spike mono-reactive clones accounted for 304 of the 307 vaccine-specific clones found in convalescent patients.

Oncomine TCR Beta short-read sequencing was applied to DNA from cultured CD4+ T cells. Genomic DNA extraction was carried out from cultured CD4+ T cells. TCRdb itself ran the PCR reads through MiXCR, one entry per CDR3 protein. This repertoire shows about 17,000 distinct CDR3 sequences, less than 35% found once; its top ten account for approximately 15%. V and J are TRBV12-3 or TRBV12-4 and TRBJ1-5, with TRBD1 matching 7 bases. This TCR derives from a human donor with COVID-19. The specimen sequenced was cultured CD4+ T cells from blood. CDR3 sequence reads: CASSLEGQSYQPQHF. In DNA, the CDR3 is TGTGCCAGCAGTTTAGAGGGACAGTCGTATCAGCCCCAGCATTTT.